The clone carrying this TCR beta chain showed up just once. Its matching antigen is unknown. Per the germline V gene, CDR1 is SGHRS and CDR2 is YFSETQ. The CDR3 has 13 residues. V was shortened by 6 bases and J by 4 bases, with 11 bases between the two germline ends. This sample stems from a study of OX40 agonist ivuxolimab in advanced cancers. Study context: Cancers in dose escalation were hepatocellular, melanoma, renal cell and head and neck. Patients were around 83% male with ages roughly 23 to 85, mean approximately 62.

The method was immunoSEQ multiplex PCR; TCRdb's version includes in-frame clones alone and lacks a portion of them. In the table there are tens of thousands of clones, 85% of which are singletons. Study-level results: Normalized T-cell clonal expansion was also low in some nonresponders. At doses 0.1 to 3.0 mg/kg, CD4+ and CD8+ clones expanded.

This TCR derives from an adult with an advanced solid tumor such as melanoma, head and neck, liver or kidney cancer. The specimen was CD4+ or CD8+ T cells sorted from blood, collected in a trial of the OX40 agonist ivuxolimab. J is TRBJ1-3 and V is TRBV5-1; D call uncertain. CDR3 DNA sequence: TGCGCCAGCACTGAGGGTTCCGGAAACACCATATATTTT. This sequence encodes CASTEGSGNTIYF.